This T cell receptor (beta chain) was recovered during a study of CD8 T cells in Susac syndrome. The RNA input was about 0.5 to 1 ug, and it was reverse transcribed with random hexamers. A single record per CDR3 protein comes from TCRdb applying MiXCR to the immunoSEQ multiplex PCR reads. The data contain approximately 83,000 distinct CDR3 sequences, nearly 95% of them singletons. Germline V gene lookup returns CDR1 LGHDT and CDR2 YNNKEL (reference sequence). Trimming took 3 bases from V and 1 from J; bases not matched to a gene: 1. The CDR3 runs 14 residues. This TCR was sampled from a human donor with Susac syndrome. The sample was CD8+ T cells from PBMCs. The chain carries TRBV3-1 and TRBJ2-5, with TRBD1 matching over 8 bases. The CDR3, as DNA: TGTGCCAGCAGCCACGGACAGGGCCAAGAGACCCAGTACTTC. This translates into CASSHGQGQETQYF.